This TCR beta chain was sequenced for a study of identical twins. A few counts support this clonotype. One entry per CDR3 protein results from TCRdb running MiXCR on the 5' RACE reads. This table has roughly 470,000 distinct CDR3 sequences, about 13% appearing once. The CDR3 runs to 12 residues. The germline gives CDR1 SGHVS, CDR2 FQNEAQ. V was trimmed by 5 bases and J by 3 bases, leaving 7 bases between them. This same sample was also part of a study on yellow fever vaccine responses in identical twins.

V and J are TRBV7-8 and TRBJ2-5; a possible D gene is TRBD1 (5 bases). The sequence came from a woman aged 18 to 35 in good health. Sequencing input: CD4+ T cells sorted from blood. The CDR3 coding sequence is TGTGCCAGCAGCCGGACAAAAGAGACCCAGTACTTC. This translates into CASSRTKETQYF.